Sequencing of this TCR beta chain was carried out in a study of T cell repertoires in cytomegalovirus infection. About the study: Evidence of both CMV infection and a matching HLA type came from public TCR beta signatures. Study results and limitations: CMV carriers having the relevant HLA were flagged by cumulative public TCR beta family frequency. The ex vivo response was dominated by HLA-C-restricted CMV-specific TCR beta clonotypes.

With 6 bases removed from V and 4 bases from J, the gap between germline ends came to 12 bases. The CDR3 has 13 residues. Germline V gene data show CDR1 as MNHNS and CDR2 as SASEGT. TCRdb ran MiXCR on the reads and lists one entry per CDR3 protein. Here the sample spans 75,000 to 100,000 distinct CDR3 sequences, about 45% being singletons. This clonotype appeared a few times. The antigen is unknown. The rearrangement links TRBV6-1 to TRBJ1-1; TRBD1 is a possible D gene (5 bases). The source was CD8+ T cells from cultured PBMCs, collected from culture after CMV antigen stimulation. The source of this sequence is a human donor in good health (CMV status not recorded). Some clones in this sample may be carry-over from other donors' samples. CDR3 coding DNA: TGTGCCAGCAGCTCGGGACGGAGCACTGAAGCTTTCTTT. Translating gives CASSSGRSTEAFF.